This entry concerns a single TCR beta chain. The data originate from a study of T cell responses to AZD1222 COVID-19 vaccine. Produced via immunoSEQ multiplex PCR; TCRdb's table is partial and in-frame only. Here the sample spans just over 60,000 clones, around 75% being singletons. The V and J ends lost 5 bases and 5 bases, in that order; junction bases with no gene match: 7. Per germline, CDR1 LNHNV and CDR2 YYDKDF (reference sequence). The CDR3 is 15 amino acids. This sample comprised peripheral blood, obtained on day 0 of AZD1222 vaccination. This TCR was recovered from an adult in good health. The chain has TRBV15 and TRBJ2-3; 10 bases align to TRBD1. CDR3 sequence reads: CATSEGQGRGDTQYF. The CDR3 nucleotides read TGTGCCACCAGCGAGGGACAGGGGAGGGGAGATACGCAGTATTTT.